This record covers a single T cell receptor (beta chain). Participants were placed into cohorts based on the clinical history they reported. Symptom resolution, clearance, or two negative PCRs marked the recovered donors of Cohort 3. Method: immunoSEQ multiplex PCR; TCRdb's copy keeps in-frame clones and lacks some. This table has 400,000 or so clones, 85% to 90% appearing once. This sample is part of a study of blood T cell repertoires in COVID-19. For the study at large: In each case, the material was cDNA or gDNA derived from T cells, B-cell-depleted T cells, or PBMCs.

V was clipped by 5 bases and J by 7 bases, with 24 bases between them. The CDR3 extends over 16 amino acids. Germline V gene data show CDR1 as SGHTA and CDR2 as FQGNSA. This TCR derives from a man aged 30 to 39 who had recovered from COVID-19. This sequence joins TRBV7-2 and TRBJ2-7; no clear D. Sequences were obtained from PBMCs or T cells enriched from blood (not recorded which). DNA of the CDR3: TGTGCCAGCAGCCCCCCTCGAGCCCCCAGACTTGAGGAGCAGTACTTC. It is translated as CASSPPRAPRLEEQYF.